Each of the 10 T cell receptor beta chains below was sequenced from the same sample in a study of PD-1 blockade in classical Hodgkin lymphoma. With no exception, relapse followed autologous stem cell transplantation in all patients, and brentuximab vedotin exposure varied. The protocol was immunoSEQ multiplex PCR, while the TCRdb copy is restricted to in-frame clones and leaves out a portion. Among roughly 60,000 clones listed, 85% to 90% were seen once. Specimen: peripheral blood mononuclear cells (PBMCs), collected before the second cycle of nivolumab. The receptors stem from a human donor with classical Hodgkin lymphoma.

This sequence joins TRBV4-2 and TRBJ2-7, with TRBD2 identical over 7 bases. The trim removed 1 base at V and 4 bases at J, leaving 7 bases unmatched. Germline V gives CDR1 LGHNA, CDR2 YNFKEQ. This CDR3 spans 15 amino acids. This CDR3 reads CASSQGGSGEYEQYF. Here the CDR3 DNA reads TGTGCCAGCAGCCAAGGAGGCAGCGGGGAGTACGAGCAGTACTTC.

J is TRBJ1-1 and V is TRBV6-5; D uncertain. CDR1 and CDR2 from the germline V gene are MNHEY and SVGAGI. The CDR3 totals 14 residues. Trimming cost V 0 bases and J 0 bases, with 5 bases left between them. In nucleotides, the CDR3 is TGTGCCAGCAGTTACTCCTCCCTGAACACTGAAGCTTTCTTT. It is translated as CASSYSSLNTEAFF.

This rearrangement joins TRBV7-9 to TRBJ2-1; D remains unclear. The germline CDR1 and CDR2 sequences are SEHNR and FQNEAQ (reference sequence). The CDR3 spans 12 residues. The V end was cut by 3 bases, the J end by 9 bases, with 9 bases between. In DNA, the CDR3 is TGTGCCAGCAGCTTCCCGTTATTTGAGCAGTTCTTC. This codes for CASSFPLFEQFF. The full variable domain, in which reference TRBV7-9 and TRBJ2-1 provide the parts outside the CDR3, is DTGVSQNPRHKITKRGQNVTFRCDPISEHNRLYWYRQTLGQGPEFLTYFQNEAQLEKSRLLSDRFSAERPKGSFSTLEIQRTEQGDSAMYLCASSFPLFEQFFGPGTRLTVL.

The chain employs TRBV30 and TRBJ1-1; D gene ambiguous. Germline assignment: CDR1 GTSNPN and CDR2 SVGIG (reference sequence). Trimming pared 0 bases from V and 1 base from J, leaving 6 bases between. The CDR3 sequence is 13 residues long. The CDR3 DNA reads as TGTGCCTGGAGTGTTTGGGAGAACACTGAAGCTTTCTTT. Translation: CAWSVWENTEAFF.

The chain is built from TRBV6-6 and TRBJ1-3; D is uncertain. Germline lookup yields CDR1 MNHNY and CDR2 SVGAGI (reference sequence). This CDR3 contains 15 residues. Deletions cut 7 bases from V and 0 bases from J, with 13 bases between. CDR3 DNA sequence: TGTGCCAGCACCAGAGTTGTCGGCTCTGGAAACACCATATATTTT. Its translation: CASTRVVGSGNTIYF.

The gene calls are TRBV12-5 and TRBJ2-2, with no clear D. Germline V CDR1 and CDR2: LGHNT, FRNRAP. The CDR3 covers 14 residues. Trimming stripped 7 bases from V and 5 bases from J, with 14 bases between. The CDR3 loop is CASARYGVTGELFF. CDR3 DNA: TGTGCTAGTGCCCGGTACGGAGTTACCGGGGAGCTGTTTTTT.

The chain uses TRBV9 and TRBJ2-5, with D perhaps assigned TRBD1 or TRBD2 (6 bases each). The CDR3 length is 14 residues. With 4 bases removed from V and 1 base from J, the gap between germline ends came to 11 bases. Germline CDR1 reads SGDLS; CDR2 reads YYNGEE. The CDR3 is CASSYRGLQETQYF. Here the CDR3 DNA reads TGTGCCAGCAGCTATCGGGGGCTCCAAGAGACCCAGTACTTC.

The chain joins TRBV5-4 to TRBJ1-2, with D possibly matching TRBD1 (6 bases). The CDR3 contains 15 residues. V shed 3 bases and J shed 4 bases, with 16 bases lying between them. Germline V gives CDR1 SGHNT, CDR2 YYREEE (reference sequence). The CDR3 reads CASSSWGAQGYGYTF. The CDR3 DNA follows: TGTGCCAGCAGCTCGTGGGGGGCGCAGGGCTATGGCTACACCTTC.

This clone was recorded once. V is TRBV2 and J is TRBJ2-4; D assignment may be TRBD1 or TRBD2 (5 bases each). V lost 3 bases and J 8 bases, leaving 14 bases between the germline ends. The CDR3 loop spans 14 amino acids. In germline, CDR1 is SNHLY, CDR2 FYNNEI. Here the CDR3 DNA reads TGTGCCAGCAGTGAGCACCGGGGCCTGGACATTCAGTACTTC. Translating gives CASSEHRGLDIQYF.

V and J are TRBV7-8 and TRBJ2-7; D may be TRBD2 (5 bases). The CDR3 runs to 13 residues. Germline V gene sequence: CDR1 SGHVS, CDR2 FQNEAQ. V dropped 2 bases and J dropped 0 bases, with 5 bases sitting between them. The chain's CDR3 is CASSLTSSYEQYF. CDR3 bases: TGTGCCAGCAGCTTAACTAGCTCCTACGAGCAGTACTTC.